Listed below are T cell receptor beta chains from one sample, sequenced in a study of cytomegalovirus exposure and HLA in healthy donors. TCRdb keeps only in-frame clones here, not all; method: immunoSEQ multiplex PCR. This sample has about 160,000 clones, with around nine tenths found just once. Sample: PBMCs. Receptors originate from a woman in her 30s in good health and CMV-seronegative. Each CDR3 is given with its conserved first and last residue.

v_gene	j_gene	CDR3aa
TRBV11-2	TRBJ2-7	CASSPWTGISYEQYF
TRBV27	TRBJ2-3	CASSTPGVWGGAADTQYF
TRBV14	TRBJ1-6	CASSITGGNSPLHF
TRBV19	TRBJ1-4	CASSFPGQGAEKLFF
TRBV4-3	TRBJ2-7	CASSQDLGGTYEQYF
TRBV2	TRBJ1-5	CASILSEANQPQHF
TRBV18	TRBJ1-4	CASSQGTGEHSEKLFF
TRBV5-1	TRBJ1-1	CASSPSGGTEAFF
TRBV11-2	TRBJ2-5	CASSLRGGAYF
TRBV29-1	TRBJ2-3	CSVLAGGSDTQYF
TRBV28	TRBJ2-1	CASSSRTSGRNEQFF
TRBV7-2	TRBJ1-2	CASSLVGQAGDGYTF
TRBV12-5	TRBJ2-3	CASGGEESTDTQYF
TRBV2	TRBJ1-6	CATSGHLKSPLHF
TRBV27	TRBJ1-2	CASRLGGTNYGYTF
TRBV5-5	TRBJ1-3	CASSSWTGGRNTIYF
TRBV5-4	TRBJ2-2	CASSSRLARTGELFF
TRBV21-1	TRBJ2-7	CASSKGSTGRSYEQYF
TRBV5-4	TRBJ2-7	CASSLGDSSYEQYF
TRBV5-1	TRBJ1-2	CASSMGQARPLTF